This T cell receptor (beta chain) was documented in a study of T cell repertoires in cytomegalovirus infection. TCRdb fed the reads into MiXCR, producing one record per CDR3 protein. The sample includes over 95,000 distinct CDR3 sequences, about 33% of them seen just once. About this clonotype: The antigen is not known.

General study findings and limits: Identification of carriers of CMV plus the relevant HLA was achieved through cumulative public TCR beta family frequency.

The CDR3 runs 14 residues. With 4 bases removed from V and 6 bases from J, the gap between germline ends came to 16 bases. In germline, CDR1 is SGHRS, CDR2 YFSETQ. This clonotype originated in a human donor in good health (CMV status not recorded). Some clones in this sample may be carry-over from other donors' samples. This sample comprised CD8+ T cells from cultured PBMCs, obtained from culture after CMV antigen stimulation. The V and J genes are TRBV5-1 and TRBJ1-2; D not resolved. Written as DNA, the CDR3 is TGCGCCAGCAGCCCACCGCGGGATTTGGATGGCTACACCTTC. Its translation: CASSPPRDLDGYTF.